Sequencing of this T cell receptor (beta chain) was carried out in a study of response to subunit inactivated influenza vaccine. General study points: T cells newly recruited by each seasonal influenza vaccination are few, the authors suggested.

TCRdb reanalysed the RT-PCR reads using MiXCR and keeps one entry per CDR3 protein. This repertoire shows around 500,000 distinct CDR3 sequences, 11% found once; its top ten account for approximately 12%. A remark on this clonotype: Its antigen is not identified.

The TCR originated in a middle-aged man who received an inactivated influenza vaccine. The sequencing used PBMCs from blood, collected roughly 46 days after vaccination.

The CDR3 region is CASSKNREYEQYF. As DNA, the CDR3 is TGTGCCAGCAGCAAAAACAGGGAATACGAGCAGTACTTC. The gene calls are TRBV4-2 and TRBJ2-7, with a weak D call TRBD1 (6 bases). Trimming pared 5 bases from V and 4 bases from J, leaving 12 bases between. The CDR3 covers 13 residues. Germline V gene lookup returns CDR1 LGHNA and CDR2 YNFKEQ.